This record covers a single TCR beta chain. The record originates from a study of T cells in tumors and immune-related adverse events. TCRdb's copy holds only in-frame clones and misses some; the assay was immunoSEQ multiplex PCR. Counted here are more than 10,000 clones, 85% to 95% occurring once; the ten biggest clones make up approximately 1.5%. Looked up from germline, CDR1 is MDHEN and CDR2 is SYDVKM. V lost 3 bases and J lost 9; bases outside the gene matches: 3. The CDR3 has 14 residues. The source material was lymph node tissue, sampled from a patient treated with anti-PD-1 therapy. The TCR comes from a female donor with metastatic renal cell carcinoma. The chain has TRBV28 and TRBJ2-1, with 12 bases that match TRBD2. The CDR3 loop is CASSFSSGRGEQFF. The DNA for the CDR3 is TGTGCCAGCAGTTTCTCTAGCGGGAGGGGTGAGCAGTTCTTC.